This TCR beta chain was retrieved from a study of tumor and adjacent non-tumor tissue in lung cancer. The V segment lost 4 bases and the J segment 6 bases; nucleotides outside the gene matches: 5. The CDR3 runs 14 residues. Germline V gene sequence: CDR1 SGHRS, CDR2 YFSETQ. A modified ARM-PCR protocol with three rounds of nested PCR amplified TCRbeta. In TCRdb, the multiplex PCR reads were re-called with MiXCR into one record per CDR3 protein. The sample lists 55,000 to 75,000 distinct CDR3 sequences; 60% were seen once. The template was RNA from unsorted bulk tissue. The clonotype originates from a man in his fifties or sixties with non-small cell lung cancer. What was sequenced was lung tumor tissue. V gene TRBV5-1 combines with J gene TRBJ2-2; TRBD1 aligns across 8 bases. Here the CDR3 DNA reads TGCGCCAGCAGCAAGGGACAGGTCCCCGGGGAGCTGTTTTTT. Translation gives CASSKGQVPGELFF.